The 27 T cell receptor beta chains listed next were all sequenced from one sample in a study of early T cells in non-severe SARS-CoV-2 infection. TCRdb analysed the 5' RACE reads with MiXCR anew, one entry per CDR3 protein. Found here are more than 85,000 distinct CDR3 sequences, around 14% of them singletons; the top ten hold 5.5% to 7%. The sequenced material came from whole blood. Receptors were obtained from an adult who was a healthcare worker with PCR-confirmed SARS-CoV-2 infection or an uninfected control (not recorded which).

This clonotype has ten or more counts. The chain joins TRBV18 to TRBJ2-1; 8 positions match TRBD1. Germline V gene lookup returns CDR1 KGHSH and CDR2 LQKENI. The CDR3 sequence is 14 residues long. V lost 3 bases to trimming and J lost 8 bases; unmatched junction nucleotides: 6. DNA of the CDR3: TGTGCCAGCTCACCTAGGACAGGGTTGGATGAGCAGTTCTTC. Translating gives CASSPRTGLDEQFF.

The J gene is TRBJ2-1, the V gene TRBV7-9; 7 bases are a match to TRBD1. CDR1 is SEHNR, CDR2 FQNEAQ, per germline (reference sequence). Trimming removed 5 bases from V and 5 bases from J; junction bases left unmatched: 3. The CDR3 loop spans 13 amino acids. The CDR3 spells CASSRDRDNEQFF. The CDR3 bases are TGTGCCAGCAGCCGAGACAGGGACAATGAGCAGTTCTTC.

In this sample, this clonotype turned up a few times. This chain links TRBV30 with TRBJ2-2; D gene unclear. The CDR3 length is 12 residues. Germline loops: CDR1 GTSNPN, CDR2 SVGIG (reference sequence). V shed 0 bases and J shed 2 bases, with 1 base lying between them. This CDR3 reads CAWSVNTGELFF. The CDR3 region has the DNA TGTGCCTGGAGTGTTAACACCGGGGAGCTGTTTTTT.

This clonotype occurred a few times. V and J are TRBV28 and TRBJ2-7; 8 bases line up with TRBD1. CDR1 and CDR2 (germline): MDHEN, SYDVKM. Trimming removed 6 bases from V and 4 bases from J; junction bases left unmatched: 11. The CDR3 runs to 15 residues. The CDR3 nucleotides are TGTGCCAGCAGCATACCGGGACAGGAAACTTACGAGCAGTACTTC. It encodes CASSIPGQETYEQYF.

The chain links TRBV12-3 or TRBV12-4 to TRBJ1-2; D is undetermined. This CDR3 comprises 15 residues. Trimming took 2 bases from V and 4 from J, leaving 14 bases between them. CDR3 nucleotide sequence: TGTGCCAGCAGTTTATCAGGCGGCGTGGGCTATGGCTACACCTTC. Encoded protein: CASSLSGGVGYGYTF.

The chain employs TRBV28 and TRBJ1-6; no definite D call. This CDR3 contains 16 residues. Germline values: CDR1 MDHEN, CDR2 SYDVKM. The germline V and J ends were trimmed by 7 bases and 6 bases, with 19 bases remaining between them. CDR3 loop: CASMGKVGRSNSPLHF. CDR3 DNA: TGTGCCAGCATGGGGAAAGTAGGTCGTAGTAATTCACCCCTCCACTTT.

At least ten counts were recorded for this clonotype. The chain joins TRBV11-2 to TRBJ1-1; D is unclear. In germline, CDR1 is SGHAT, CDR2 FQNNGV. V lost 2 bases to trimming and J lost 1 base, with 5 bases between them. This CDR3 has 13 amino acids. The CDR3 nucleotides are TGTGCCAGCAGCTTAACGGGGAACACTGAAGCTTTCTTT. Encoded protein: CASSLTGNTEAFF.

The chain couples TRBV9 to TRBJ2-4; the match to TRBD1 covers 8 bases. This CDR3 comprises 15 residues. Germline loops: CDR1 SGDLS, CDR2 YYNGEE. The junction had 7 bases not matched to a gene; V was cut back by 0 bases and J by 8 bases. DNA of the CDR3: TGTGCCAGCAGCGTAGGGGACAGGAGGGGAGACATTCAGTACTTC. Translated, it gives CASSVGDRRGDIQYF.

The chain couples TRBV4-1 to TRBJ2-3; TRBD2 is a possible D gene (6 bases). Germline V gene lookup returns CDR1 MGHRA and CDR2 YSYEKL. With 3 bases removed from V and 4 bases from J, the gap between germline ends came to 8 bases. This CDR3 has 13 amino acids. The CDR3 region is CASSHLAADTQYF. DNA of the CDR3: TGCGCCAGCAGCCACTTAGCGGCAGATACGCAGTATTTT.

There are a few counts of this clonotype. The rearrangement links TRBV7-7 to TRBJ2-1; D may be TRBD1 or TRBD2 (5 bases each). Trimming removed 4 bases at V and 12 bases at J, with 16 bases between. The CDR3 totals 13 residues. CDR1 is SSHAT and CDR2 is FNYEAQ in the germline V gene (reference sequence). The CDR3 DNA sequence: TGTGCCAGCAGCTCTGATGAAGGGACGCCGCAGTTCTTC. It specifies CASSSDEGTPQFF. Combining the CDR3 with reference TRBV7-7 and TRBJ2-1 gives the whole variable domain GAGVSQSPRYKVTKRGQDVTLRCDPISSHATLYWYQQALGQGPEFLTYFNYEAQPDKSGLPSDRFSAERPEGSISTLTIQRTEQRDSAMYRCASSSDEGTPQFFGPGTRLTVL.

This rearrangement joins TRBV7-9 to TRBJ1-4; 10 bases align to TRBD1. This CDR3 comprises 14 residues. Trimming took 5 bases from V and 5 from J; bases not matched to a gene: 2. The germline CDR1 and CDR2 sequences are SEHNR and FQNEAQ (reference sequence). This CDR3 reads CASSRDRGNEKLFF. CDR3 coding DNA: TGTGCCAGCAGCCGGGACAGGGGAAATGAAAAACTGTTTTTT.

This clonotype has a count of ten or more. V usage is TRBV4-1 and J usage is TRBJ2-1, with 10 bases lining up with TRBD1. J gave up 8 bases and V 4 bases, and 20 bases lay outside the gene matches. This CDR3 comprises 19 residues. From germline, CDR1 is MGHRA and CDR2 YSYEKL. The CDR3 sequence: CASSRGTFRDRGNIDEQFF. As DNA, the CDR3 is TGCGCCAGCAGCCGAGGTACTTTCCGGGACAGGGGCAATATCGATGAGCAGTTCTTC.

This clonotype was recorded at least ten times. V and J are TRBV12-3 or TRBV12-4 and TRBJ2-3; D not resolved. V lost 2 bases to trimming and J lost 6 bases, with 9 bases between them. The CDR3 is 13 residues long. The CDR3 DNA reads TGTGCCAGCAGTTTACTTCGAAGGGATACGCAGTATTTT. Its translation: CASSLLRRDTQYF.

This clonotype came up a few times. The chain joins TRBV7-3 to TRBJ2-6; D might be TRBD1 (5 bases). The germline V and J ends were trimmed by 3 bases and 1 base, with 13 bases remaining between them. CDR3 length equals 17 residues. Per the germline V gene, CDR1 is SGHTA and CDR2 is FQGTGA. The CDR3 is CASSFQGISSGANVLTF. The CDR3 region has the DNA TGTGCCAGCAGCTTTCAGGGCATCTCTTCTGGGGCCAACGTCCTGACTTTC.

This chain joins TRBV6-5 and TRBJ2-2; perhaps TRBD2 as D (6 bases). Trimming took 6 bases from V and 7 from J, leaving 15 bases between them. The CDR3 is 14 residues long. The V gene's germline CDR1 is MNHEY and CDR2 SVGAGI. CDR3 nucleotide sequence: TGTGCCAGCAGCGAGGAGGGGTACGGCGGGGAGCTGTTTTTT. Its protein is CASSEEGYGGELFF.

This clonotype was recorded at least ten times. V usage is TRBV2 and J usage is TRBJ1-2; D not resolved. Trimming pared 4 bases from V and 3 bases from J, leaving 9 bases between. The CDR3 consists of 13 residues. Germline V gene data show CDR1 as SNHLY and CDR2 as FYNNEI. The CDR3 spells CASSGSEHYGYTF. The CDR3, as DNA: TGTGCCAGCAGTGGATCCGAGCACTATGGCTACACCTTC.

The chain carries TRBV29-1 and TRBJ2-3; no clear D gene. The V gene lost 4 bases and the J gene lost 5 bases, with 4 bases spanning the gap. The CDR3 contains 10 residues. Germline CDR1 reads SQVTM; CDR2 reads ANQGSEA. CDR3 sequence: CSVGGDTQYF. As DNA, the CDR3 is TGCAGCGTTGGAGGAGATACGCAGTATTTT.

The genes are TRBV19 and TRBJ2-7; D is unclear. The germline V gene encodes CDR1 LNHDA and CDR2 SQIVND (reference sequence). The length of the CDR3 is 13 residues. V was clipped by 5 bases and J by 6 bases, with 14 bases between them. The CDR3 loop is CASSFKPQREQYF. The CDR3, as DNA: TGTGCCAGTAGTTTCAAACCCCAACGCGAGCAGTACTTC.

This clonotype was seen repeatedly, ten times or more. The rearrangement links TRBV11-2 to TRBJ2-7, with TRBD1 matching over 10 bases. This CDR3 is built from 18 residues. J lost 2 bases, V lost 1 base, and 11 bases had no gene match. Germline CDR1 and CDR2: SGHAT and FQNNGV. Here the CDR3 reads CASSLGSTGTGVPYEQYF. CDR3 DNA sequence: TGTGCCAGCAGCTTAGGTTCAACCGGGACAGGGGTTCCCTACGAGCAGTACTTC.

This clonotype was observed a few times. The chain recombines TRBV14 with TRBJ2-5; the D gene is possibly TRBD2 (6 bases). Per the germline V gene, CDR1 is SGHDN and CDR2 is FVKESK. V dropped 0 bases and J dropped 4 bases, with 21 bases sitting between them. CDR3 length: 18 amino acids. The CDR3 coding sequence is TGTGCCAGCAGCCAAGAATTAGCTTTTGGGCCCGGGGGAGAGACCCAGTACTTC. Translating gives CASSQELAFGPGGETQYF.

This clonotype was seen ten or more times. The rearrangement links TRBV7-9 to TRBJ1-2, with D hard to call. Germline CDR1 is SEHNR and CDR2 is FQNEAQ (reference sequence). This CDR3 is 14 amino acids long. With 1 base removed from V and 6 bases from J, the gap between germline ends came to 12 bases. The CDR3 DNA reads as TGTGCCAGCAGCTTAGATCATGACGGAGATGGCTACACCTTC. Amino acids: CASSLDHDGDGYTF.

There are a few counts of this clonotype. This chain connects TRBV30 to TRBJ1-2; 8 bases are shared with TRBD1. V trimming: 5 bases; J trimming: 8 bases; junction bases outside the gene matches: 4. CDR3 length equals 11 residues. Germline V gene data show CDR1 as GTSNPN and CDR2 as SVGIG (reference sequence). The CDR3 nucleotides are TGTGCCTGGGCAGGGGGCCTGGGCTACACCTTC. Amino acid sequence: CAWAGGLGYTF.

This clonotype was observed a handful of times. This chain links TRBV5-6 with TRBJ2-5; unclear D gene. Germline V gene sequence: CDR1 SGHDT, CDR2 YYEEEE. The CDR3 is 13 residues long. V lost 1 base, J lost 5 bases, and 9 bases lay in between. In DNA, the CDR3 is TGTGCCAGCAGCTTGAGGAATCTGGAGACCCAGTACTTC. It encodes CASSLRNLETQYF.

The chain employs TRBV18 and TRBJ2-4; possibly TRBD1 for D (6 bases). The germline gives CDR1 KGHSH, CDR2 LQKENI. This CDR3 spans 16 amino acids. Trimming pared 0 bases from V and 1 base from J, leaving 10 bases between. The DNA of the CDR3 is TGTGCCAGCTCACCACCGACAGGCCGGGCCAAAAACATTCAGTACTTC. This sequence encodes CASSPPTGRAKNIQYF. The full variable domain, its missing parts supplied by reference TRBV18 and TRBJ2-4, is NAGVMQNPRHLVRRRGQEARLRCSPMKGHSHVYWYRQLPEEGLKFMVYLQKENIIDESGMPKERFSAEFPKEGPSILRIQQVVRGDSAAYFCASSPPTGRAKNIQYFGAGTRLSVL.

V usage is TRBV4-1 and J usage is TRBJ2-1, with 12 bases fitting TRBD2. The CDR3 runs to 15 residues. The V and J ends lost 2 bases and 7 bases, in that order; junction bases with no gene match: 3. Germline V lookup: CDR1 MGHRA, CDR2 YSYEKL. In DNA, the CDR3 is TGCGCCAGCAGCCAACTAGCGGGAGGGCCTAATGAGCAGTTCTTC. Its protein is CASSQLAGGPNEQFF.

V is TRBV6-1 and J is TRBJ2-3; TRBD1 is a possible D gene (5 bases). The CDR3 is 14 residues long. V gave up 3 bases and J gave up 2 bases, with 9 bases separating them. Germline values: CDR1 MNHNS, CDR2 SASEGT. This chain's CDR3 is CASSDGRATDTQYF. The CDR3 region has the DNA TGTGCCAGCAGTGACGGCAGGGCCACAGATACGCAGTATTTT.

The rearrangement uses TRBV10-2 and TRBJ2-1; D not resolved. V was clipped by 4 bases and J by 8 bases, with 6 bases between them. The CDR3 totals 11 residues. The germline V gene has CDR1 WSHSY and CDR2 SAAADI. The CDR3, as DNA: TGCGCCAGCAGTGCCCAGCATGAGCAGTTCTTC. It codes for CASSAQHEQFF.